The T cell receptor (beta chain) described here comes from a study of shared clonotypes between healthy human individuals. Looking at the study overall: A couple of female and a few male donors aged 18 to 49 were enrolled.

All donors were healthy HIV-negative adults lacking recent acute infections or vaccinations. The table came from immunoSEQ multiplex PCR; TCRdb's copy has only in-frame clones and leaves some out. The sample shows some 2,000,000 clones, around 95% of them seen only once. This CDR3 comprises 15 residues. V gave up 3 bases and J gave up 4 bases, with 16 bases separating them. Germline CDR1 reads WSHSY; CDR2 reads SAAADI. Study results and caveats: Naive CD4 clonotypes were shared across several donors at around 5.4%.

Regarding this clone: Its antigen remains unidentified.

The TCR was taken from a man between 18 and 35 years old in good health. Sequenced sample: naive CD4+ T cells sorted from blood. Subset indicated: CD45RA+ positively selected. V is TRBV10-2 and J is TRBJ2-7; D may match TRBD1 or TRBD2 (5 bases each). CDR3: CASSDVGTISYEQYF. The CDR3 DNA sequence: TGCGCCAGCAGTGACGTTGGGACCATCTCATACGAGCAGTACTTC.